This is a list of T cell receptor beta chains from one sample in a study of OX40 agonist ivuxolimab in advanced cancers. Assay: immunoSEQ multiplex PCR; the TCRdb copy retains only in-frame clones and omits some. The sample carries roughly 79,000 clones, about 88% recorded once. Sample: CD4+ or CD8+ T cells sorted from blood, taken in a trial of the OX40 agonist ivuxolimab. The receptors originated from an adult with an advanced solid tumor such as melanoma, head and neck, liver or kidney cancer. The CDR3 runs from the conserved cysteine through the conserved F or W. The D gene is left open where the match is weak. Rows give clone size only sometimes, using once, few, many, or a class for an expanded clone.

V gene	clone size	D gene	J gene	CDR3 protein	CDR3 DNA
TRBV29-1	-	-	TRBJ2-3	CSVVSDTQYF	TGCAGCGTCGTCTCAGATACGCAGTATTTT
TRBV6-6	-	TRBD1	TRBJ2-7	CASSRAPGQTYEQYF	TGTGCCAGCAGTCGTGCTCCGGGACAGACCTACGAGCAGTACTTC
TRBV5-1	-	-	TRBJ2-6	CASSTRPSGSGVSGANVLTF	TGCGCCAGCAGCACTAGGCCGAGTGGCAGTGGGGTCTCTGGGGCCAACGTCCTGACTTTC
TRBV7-9	-	TRBD2	TRBJ2-1	CASSSTSGSSTGYNEQFF	TGTGCCAGCAGTTCGACTAGCGGGAGCTCTACTGGCTACAATGAGCAGTTCTTC
TRBV7-9	-	TRBD1	TRBJ2-5	CASSSSGTGVSETQYF	TGTGCCAGCAGCTCCTCCGGGACAGGGGTTTCGGAGACCCAGTACTTC
TRBV12-5	-	TRBD2	TRBJ2-5	CASGLGLAGQETQYF	TGTGCTAGTGGTTTGGGGCTAGCGGGACAAGAGACCCAGTACTTC
TRBV28	-	TRBD1	TRBJ1-2	CASSYRGRGYTF	TGTGCCAGCAGTTACAGGGGACGGGGCTACACCTTC
TRBV5-1	-	TRBD2	TRBJ2-3	CASRPLAGGSDTQYF	TGCGCCAGCAGGCCACTAGCGGGAGGGTCGGATACGCAGTATTTT
TRBV5-4	-	-	TRBJ2-5	CASSLGGTRRQETQYF	TGTGCCAGCAGCTTGGGGGGGACACGCCGCCAAGAGACCCAGTACTTC
TRBV5-4	-	-	TRBJ2-7	CASSLGSSHEQYF	TGTGCCAGCTCCTTAGGTAGCAGCCACGAGCAGTACTTC
TRBV6-1	once	-	TRBJ2-1	CASSETWRRNEQFF	TGTGCCAGCAGTGAAACGTGGAGGCGGAATGAGCAGTTCTTC
TRBV5-1	-	TRBD1	TRBJ1-5	CASSPAGQGKKHF	TGCGCCAGCAGCCCGGCGGGACAGGGAAAAAAGCATTTT
TRBV29-1	-	-	TRBJ2-5	CSLESGAGETQYF	TGCAGCCTCGAGTCGGGGGCAGGAGAGACCCAGTACTTC
TRBV28	-	TRBD1	TRBJ1-4	CASSSGTGASNEKLFF	TGTGCCAGCAGTTCCGGGACAGGGGCCTCCAATGAAAAACTGTTTTTT
TRBV6-1	once	TRBD1	TRBJ1-4	CASSRGQGLEKLFF	TGTGCCAGCAGCAGAGGACAGGGTTTGGAAAAACTGTTTTTT
TRBV7-2	-	-	TRBJ1-6	CASSLAWNNSPLHF	TGTGCCAGCAGCTTAGCCTGGAATAATTCACCCCTCCACTTT
TRBV11-2	-	TRBD1	TRBJ2-1	CASSLTGDEQFF	TGTGCCAGCAGCCTGACAGGGGATGAGCAGTTCTTC
TRBV7-6	-	-	TRBJ1-4	CASSLGGGENEKLFF	TGTGCCAGCAGCTTAGGCGGGGGTGAGAATGAAAAACTGTTTTTT
TRBV23-1	-	-	TRBJ1-6	CASSQYNRANSPLHF	TGCGCCAGCAGTCAATATAACAGGGCTAATTCACCCCTCCACTTT
TRBV2	-	-	TRBJ2-2	CASSLKRPGNTGELFF	TGTGCCAGCAGTCTCAAGCGCCCTGGAAATACCGGGGAGCTGTTTTTT
TRBV28	-	-	TRBJ2-7	CASRDTGPTGEQYF	TGTGCCAGCAGGGATACGGGACCCACGGGGGAGCAGTACTTC
TRBV6-1	-	TRBD2	TRBJ2-5	CASSLAGVGGETQYF	TGTGCCAGCAGTCTAGCGGGAGTGGGGGGAGAGACCCAGTACTTC
TRBV19	-	-	TRBJ2-2	CASSRARGGTAGELFF	TGTGCCAGTAGTAGGGCCCGTGGGGGGACGGCCGGGGAGCTGTTTTTT
TRBV7-7	-	-	TRBJ2-2	CASSSGTGNTGELFF	TGTGCTAGCAGCTCCGGGACTGGAAACACCGGGGAGCTGTTTTTT
TRBV6-6	-	-	TRBJ2-3	CASSYPGPSSTDTQYF	TGTGCCAGCAGTTACCCAGGGCCTTCTAGCACAGATACGCAGTATTTT
TRBV2	-	TRBD2	TRBJ2-2	CASSERELDTGELFF	TGTGCCAGCAGTGAGCGGGAGCTGGACACCGGGGAGCTGTTTTTT
TRBV5-1	-	-	TRBJ1-2	CASRRGGENYGYTF	TGCGCCAGCAGAAGGGGGGGAGAGAACTATGGCTACACCTTC
TRBV27	-	-	TRBJ2-2	CASSSTHGELFF	TGTGCCAGCAGCTCGACCCACGGGGAGCTGTTTTTT
TRBV18	-	-	TRBJ1-3	CASSPGANGNTIYF	TGTGCCAGCTCACCCGGGGCAAACGGAAACACCATATATTTT
TRBV6-5	-	TRBD2	TRBJ2-1	CASSYLAGGRYNEQFF	TGTGCCAGCAGTTACCTAGCGGGAGGTAGATACAATGAGCAGTTCTTC
TRBV5-1	-	-	TRBJ2-2	CASSLVWGNTGELFF	TGCGCCAGCAGCTTGGTTTGGGGGAACACCGGGGAGCTGTTTTTT
TRBV10-2	-	TRBD2	TRBJ2-1	CASSEVSGSGEQFF	TGCGCCAGCAGTGAGGTTAGCGGGAGTGGAGAGCAGTTCTTC
TRBV28	-	-	TRBJ2-1	CASSSFTGYNEQFF	TGTGCCAGCAGTTCCTTTACGGGGTACAATGAGCAGTTCTTC
TRBV27	-	-	TRBJ1-1	CASSARRNTEAFF	TGTGCCAGCAGTGCCAGACGGAACACTGAAGCTTTCTTT
TRBV10-3	-	-	TRBJ1-3	CAISLAPQVAGNTIYF	TGTGCCATCAGTTTAGCCCCCCAAGTGGCTGGAAACACCATATATTTT
TRBV18	-	-	TRBJ2-5	CASSSNQGEETQYF	TGTGCCAGCTCATCAAACCAGGGTGAGGAGACCCAGTACTTC
TRBV6-6	few	TRBD1	TRBJ2-5	CASSSGTGEETQYF	TGTGCCAGCAGTTCCGGGACAGGGGAAGAGACCCAGTACTTC
TRBV19	once	TRBD1	TRBJ1-6	CASSLPGQDPPYNSPLHF	TGTGCCAGTAGTCTTCCCGGACAGGACCCTCCTTATAATTCACCCCTCCACTTT
TRBV2	-	TRBD1	TRBJ1-1	CASGKGALDTEAFF	TGTGCCAGCGGTAAGGGGGCATTAGACACCGAAGCTTTCTTT
TRBV15	-	-	TRBJ2-5	CATSRRKIQETQYF	TGTGCCACCAGCAGGCGAAAGATCCAAGAGACCCAGTACTTC
TRBV10-2	few	-	TRBJ2-1	CASSKRGNSYNEQFF	TGCGCCAGCAGTAAAAGGGGCAACTCCTACAATGAGCAGTTCTTC